What follows are 2 T cell receptor beta chains derived from one specimen sequenced in a study of blood T cell repertoires in COVID-19. TCRdb keeps only in-frame clones here, not all; method: immunoSEQ multiplex PCR. The profile shows roughly 99,000 clones, roughly 84% of them singletons. The sample comprised peripheral blood. These receptors originate from a human donor in a cohort sampled during active COVID-19.

J is TRBJ2-1 and V is TRBV5-4, with 8 bases aligning to TRBD2. This CDR3 spans 15 amino acids. V lost 3 bases and J lost 1; bases outside the gene matches: 3. CDR1 is SGHNT, CDR2 YYREEE, per germline (reference sequence). The CDR3 loop is CASSSLAGSYNEQFF. In DNA, the CDR3 is TGTGCCAGCAGCTCCTTAGCGGGATCCTACAATGAGCAGTTCTTC.

The chain employs TRBV6-2 or TRBV6-3 and TRBJ2-1; 10 nucleotides align to TRBD2. V shed 2 bases and J 7 bases; nucleotides not matched to a gene: 8. Germline CDR1 MNHEY, CDR2 SVGEGT. The CDR3 is 16 residues long. The DNA of the CDR3 is TGTGCCAGCAGTTACATGGAACTAGCGGGGAGTAATGAGCAGTTCTTC. Translated, it gives CASSYMELAGSNEQFF.